These 27 T cell receptor beta chains were all obtained from the same sample, sequenced in a study of blood T cell repertoires in COVID-19. Measured with immunoSEQ multiplex PCR; TCRdb has only the in-frame clones, and not every one. In the table there are a few hundred thousand clones, 80% to 90% of which are singletons. Sequencing was done on a sample of PBMCs or T cells enriched from blood (not recorded which). The receptors come from a woman between 45 and 65 years old who had been exposed to COVID-19.

This chain uses TRBV15 with TRBJ2-5, with D possibly matching TRBD2 (6 bases). Germline CDR1 and CDR2: LNHNV and YYDKDF (reference sequence). This CDR3 has 15 residues. V lost 0 bases and J lost 5, with 13 bases in between. DNA for the CDR3: TGTGCCACCAGCAGAGATCACACAGGAGGGGAGACCCAGTACTTC. Its translation: CATSRDHTGGETQYF. The full variable domain, rest sourced from reference TRBV15 and TRBJ2-5, is DAMVIQNPRYQVTQFGKPVTLSCSQTLNHNVMYWYQQKSSQAPKLLFHYYDKDFNNEADTPDNFQSRRPNTSFCFLDIRSPGLGDTAMYLCATSRDHTGGETQYFGPGTRLLVL.

In its sample, this clone was seen a few times. The J gene is TRBJ2-5, the V gene TRBV5-1; D may be TRBD2 (5 bases). CDR1 SGHRS and CDR2 YFSETQ come from the germline V gene. CDR3 length: 18 amino acids. V lost 4 bases to trimming and J lost 0 bases, with 22 bases between them. The chain's CDR3 is CASSPTGVSRANQETQYF. DNA for the CDR3: TGCGCCAGCAGCCCAACCGGGGTTTCCCGGGCCAACCAAGAGACCCAGTACTTC.

This clone was recorded only once. The chain has TRBV6-5 and TRBJ1-1; a weak D match, TRBD1 (5 bases). Germline values: CDR1 MNHEY, CDR2 SVGAGI. The CDR3 sequence is 16 residues long. Between the trimmed V and J ends, which lost 4 bases and 1 base, there was a span of 16 bases. CDR3 amino acids: CASSSSSGMRNTEAFF. In nucleotides, the CDR3 is TGTGCCAGCAGTTCTTCTTCAGGGATGAGGAACACTGAAGCTTTCTTT.

The rearrangement links TRBV7-9 to TRBJ1-1, with 10 bases lining up with TRBD1. CDR1 is SEHNR and CDR2 is FQNEAQ in the germline V gene (reference sequence). CDR3 length: 18 amino acids. The V and J ends lost 3 bases and 5 bases, in that order; junction bases with no gene match: 15. CDR3 protein: CASSFTGTGDPGKTEAFF. The CDR3 DNA follows: TGTGCCAGCAGCTTTACCGGGACAGGGGATCCGGGGAAGACTGAAGCTTTCTTT.

The genes are TRBV12-3 or TRBV12-4 and TRBJ1-2; 11 positions match TRBD1. The CDR3 totals 13 residues. Trimming took 9 bases from V and 6 from J; bases not matched to a gene: 6. CDR3 protein: CASYEGQGDGYTF. The CDR3 bases are TGTGCCAGTTATGAGGGACAGGGGGATGGCTACACCTTC.

The chain uses TRBV10-2 and TRBJ1-1, with D possibly matching TRBD1 (5 bases). The CDR3 runs 15 residues. CDR1 is WSHSY, CDR2 SAAADI, per germline. Trimming stripped 7 bases from V and 9 bases from J, with 24 bases between. The CDR3 spells CASNDPLRSGGKAFF. In DNA, the CDR3 is TGCGCCAGCAACGATCCCCTCCGCAGTGGGGGGAAAGCTTTCTTT.

The sample holds one count of this clone. V usage is TRBV18 and J usage is TRBJ1-4; D might be TRBD1 (6 bases). Germline values: CDR1 KGHSH, CDR2 LQKENI. This CDR3 spans 13 amino acids. V lost 5 bases, J lost 5 bases, and 9 bases lay in between. CDR3 coding DNA: TGTGCCAGCTCAGGGACAATAAATGAAAAACTGTTTTTT. As protein: CASSGTINEKLFF.

The rearrangement uses TRBV4-3 and TRBJ2-1; D is unclear. Germline V lookup: CDR1 LGHNA, CDR2 YSLEER. V was clipped by 1 base and J by 9 bases, with 13 bases between them. The CDR3 runs to 14 residues. CDR3 sequence: CASSQVVAGGEQFF. Written as DNA, the CDR3 is TGCGCCAGCAGCCAAGTCGTTGCAGGTGGTGAGCAGTTCTTC.

The chain couples TRBV28 to TRBJ2-7, with TRBD1 matching 8 bases. After removal of 5 bases from V and 2 bases from J, the junction contained 5 bases not matched to a gene. This CDR3 comprises 14 residues. Germline CDR1 MDHEN, CDR2 SYDVKM. The CDR3 nucleotides read TGTGCCAGCAGTGGACAGGGTCAAACCTACGAGCAGTACTTC. Protein sequence: CASSGQGQTYEQYF.

V and J are TRBV5-1 and TRBJ2-4, with D maybe TRBD1 (6 bases). This CDR3 has 15 residues. Germline CDR1 and CDR2: SGHRS and YFSETQ. V was pared by 0 bases and J by 9 bases, with 16 bases between. CDR3 region: CASSLAGTLKGIQYF. CDR3 DNA: TGCGCCAGCAGCTTGGCCGGGACACTTAAAGGCATTCAGTACTTC.

The V gene is TRBV10-3, the J gene TRBJ2-3, with D unclear. Germline loops: CDR1 ENHRY, CDR2 SYGVKD. The CDR3 contains 13 residues. V dropped 4 bases and J dropped 2 bases, with 7 bases sitting between them. The DNA for the CDR3 is TGTGCCATCAGTGGAGGATCCACAGATACGCAGTATTTT. Protein sequence: CAISGGSTDTQYF.

J is TRBJ1-3 and V is TRBV9, with D possibly TRBD1 on 5 matching bases. Germline assignment: CDR1 SGDLS and CDR2 YYNGEE. Trimming removed 4 bases at V and 0 bases at J, with 14 bases between. The CDR3 extends over 16 amino acids. The CDR3 DNA reads TGTGCCAGCAGCTCGCGTCGGGGGGTCTCTGGAAACACCATATATTTT. This translates into CASSSRRGVSGNTIYF.

The V call is TRBV7-9, the J call TRBJ1-2; D is ambiguous. V shed 5 bases and J shed 0 bases, with 10 bases lying between them. The CDR3 spans 14 residues. The germline V gene encodes CDR1 SEHNR and CDR2 FQNEAQ (reference sequence). The CDR3 is CASSLETANYGYTF. The DNA of the CDR3 is TGTGCCAGCAGCCTCGAGACTGCTAACTATGGCTACACCTTC.

This chain links TRBV27 with TRBJ2-1, with unresolved D. Germline lookup yields CDR1 MNHEY and CDR2 SMNVEV (reference sequence). The CDR3 is made up of 14 amino acids. The V end was cut by 3 bases, the J end by 0 bases, with 6 bases between. CDR3 loop: CASSFDSSYNEQFF. The CDR3, as DNA: TGTGCCAGCAGTTTCGATAGCTCCTACAATGAGCAGTTCTTC.

The chain links TRBV28 to TRBJ1-5; 10 nucleotides agree with TRBD1. The CDR3 sequence is 16 residues long. J lost 7 bases, V lost 1 base, and 7 bases had no gene match. Per germline, CDR1 MDHEN and CDR2 SYDVKM. The chain's CDR3 is CASSLLGQGFGQPQHF. For the CDR3, the DNA is TGTGCCAGCAGTTTATTGGGACAGGGGTTTGGGCAGCCCCAGCATTTT.

V and J are TRBV5-1 and TRBJ1-1, with 9 bases that match TRBD1. Trimming at V came to 4 bases and at J to 6 bases, leaving 7 bases not matched to a gene. This CDR3 is built from 14 residues. CDR1 and CDR2 (germline): SGHRS, YFSETQ. Here the CDR3 reads CASSGGDREAEAFF. DNA for the CDR3: TGCGCCAGCAGCGGAGGGGACAGGGAGGCTGAAGCTTTCTTT.

The chain combines TRBV6-5 with TRBJ1-5, with a tentative D call TRBD1 (5 bases). Germline loops: CDR1 MNHEY, CDR2 SVGAGI. The CDR3 runs to 13 residues. V lost 2 bases and J 7 bases, leaving 9 bases between the germline ends. For the CDR3, the DNA is TGTGCCAGCAGTTACGCCCGACAGCAGCCCCAGCATTTT. It is translated as CASSYARQQPQHF.

V is TRBV7-3 and J is TRBJ1-1, with D perhaps TRBD1 (5 bases). This CDR3 spans 16 amino acids. Germline assignment: CDR1 SGHTA and CDR2 FQGTGA. Trimming shortened V by 1 base and J by 7 bases, and 19 bases separated the two germline ends. Here the CDR3 DNA reads TGTGCCAGCAGCTTAATAACTGATCGGGGGTCGAATGAAGCTTTCTTT. Translation: CASSLITDRGSNEAFF.

The CDR3 DNA sequence: TGTGCCAGTAGTACTTCCGCCCTAGGACAGGGGAGCTACGAGCAGTACTTC. Protein product: CASSTSALGQGSYEQYF. The chain uses TRBV19 and TRBJ2-7; 9 bases match TRBD1. The CDR3 is 17 residues long. Per the germline V gene, CDR1 is LNHDA and CDR2 is SQIVND (reference sequence). With V trimmed by 4 bases and J by 3 bases, 13 bases remained unmatched.

The V gene is TRBV18, the J gene TRBJ1-2; a possible D gene is TRBD1 (6 bases). Germline loops: CDR1 KGHSH, CDR2 LQKENI. V lost 4 bases, J lost 0 bases, and 18 bases lay in between. This CDR3 region has 17 residues. In DNA, the CDR3 is TGTGCCAGCTCACAAGGGACAAGTCCGGCTTCTAACTATGGCTACACCTTC. Translated: CASSQGTSPASNYGYTF.

This rearrangement joins TRBV27 to TRBJ2-3; a weak D match, TRBD2 (5 bases). Germline loops: CDR1 MNHEY, CDR2 SMNVEV (reference sequence). With 5 bases removed from V and 6 bases from J, the gap between germline ends came to 18 bases. This CDR3 contains 15 residues. The CDR3 DNA reads as TGTGCCAGCAGTCCCACTAGGGCTATAGGGGATACGCAGTATTTT. Its protein is CASSPTRAIGDTQYF.

This clone was found once. V usage is TRBV5-1 and J usage is TRBJ2-6, with a possible D match to TRBD1 (6 bases). The V gene's germline CDR1 is SGHRS and CDR2 YFSETQ. Trimming cost V 0 bases and J 4 bases, with 17 bases left between them. The CDR3 sequence is 18 residues long. Here the CDR3 DNA reads TGCGCCAGCAGCTTGGTTGTGACAGGCCCTCAGGGGGCCAACGTCCTGACTTTC. Protein product: CASSLVVTGPQGANVLTF. The entire variable domain, with the rest obtained from reference TRBV5-1 and TRBJ2-6, is as follows: KAGVTQTPRYLIKTRGQQVTLSCSPISGHRSVSWYQQTPGQGLQFLFEYFSETQRNKGNFPGRFSGRQFSNSRSEMNVSTLELGDSALYLCASSLVVTGPQGANVLTFGAGSRLTVL.

CDR3 residues: CASSAGGGYGYTF. CDR3 DNA: TGTGCCAGCTCAGCGGGGGGTGGCTATGGCTACACCTTC. The J gene is TRBJ1-2, the V gene TRBV18; tentative D call: TRBD1 (5 bases). V lost 5 bases to trimming and J lost 4 bases, with 11 bases between them. Germline-derived CDR1 and CDR2 are KGHSH and LQKENI. The length of the CDR3 is 13 residues.

DNA of the CDR3: TGCAGTGCTAGAGGGGAATCGGGGGCTTTCTTT. Residues: CSARGESGAFF. The chain employs TRBV20-1 and TRBJ1-1; unclear D gene. Between the trimmed V and J ends, which lost 1 base and 11 bases, there was a span of 11 bases. This CDR3 is 11 amino acids long. Germline-derived CDR1 and CDR2 are DFQATT and SNEGSKA (reference sequence).

The chain recombines TRBV18 with TRBJ2-1, with TRBD1 matching over 7 bases. The length of the CDR3 is 15 residues. CDR1 is KGHSH and CDR2 is LQKENI in the germline V gene. Trimming at V came to 6 bases and at J to 7 bases, leaving 12 bases not matched to a gene. CDR3 DNA: TGTGCCAGCTCTAGACAGGGTTCTCTTGGGAATGAGCAGTTCTTC. The encoded protein is CASSRQGSLGNEQFF. Based on the CDR3 plus reference TRBV18 and TRBJ2-1, the full variable domain is NAGVMQNPRHLVRRRGQEARLRCSPMKGHSHVYWYRQLPEEGLKFMVYLQKENIIDESGMPKERFSAEFPKEGPSILRIQQVVRGDSAAYFCASSRQGSLGNEQFFGPGTRLTVL.

V and J are TRBV12-3 or TRBV12-4 and TRBJ2-7; D remains ambiguous. The CDR3 is 13 residues long. The germline V and J ends were trimmed by 1 base and 5 bases, with 9 bases remaining between them. The CDR3 coding sequence is TGTGCCAGCAGTTTAGGCAAGGAGCACGAGCAGTACTTC. This gives the protein CASSLGKEHEQYF.

CDR3 in DNA: TGTGCCAGCAGCCCGCGTGAGGGATCCGGAAACACCATATATTTT. Protein product: CASSPREGSGNTIYF. This chain uses TRBV7-9 with TRBJ1-3; no clear D. Germline V gene lookup returns CDR1 SEHNR and CDR2 FQNEAQ (reference sequence). V shed 5 bases and J shed 4 bases, with 15 bases lying between them. This CDR3 is 15 amino acids long.